This T cell receptor beta chain was identified in a study of blood T cells in healthy people across ages. General study findings and limits: Aged donors had fewer naive CD4+ cells and lower diversity than long-lived donors.

Next came a second PCR, run for about 7 to 11 cycles, which used a sample-barcoded 5' primer along with a J-beta primer mix. All cDNA molecules were each tagged by a template-switch adaptor with 12 random nucleotides. One entry per CDR3 protein, called by TCRdb with MiXCR from the 5' RACE reads. This table holds 700,000 to 900,000 distinct CDR3 sequences, roughly 53% found once. The V segment lost 3 bases and the J segment 12 bases; nucleotides outside the gene matches: 6. The germline CDR1 and CDR2 sequences are SGHVS and FQNEAQ. CDR3 length: 13 amino acids. On this clonotype itself: Its antigen is currently unknown.

The chain couples TRBV7-8 to TRBJ2-1; 9 bases are shared with TRBD2. Sequencing input: blood. The TCR sequence derives from an elderly man in good health. CDR3 DNA sequence: TGTGCCAGCAGCTTCCAAAGCGGGAGGAGGCAGTTCTTC. It specifies CASSFQSGRRQFF.